Below, one T cell receptor (beta chain) is given with its context. Source study methods: Estimation of nucleated cell counts relied on the amplification of reference gene primers. The assay was immunoSEQ multiplex PCR, and TCRdb's table has in-frame clones only and misses some. The V and J calls and clone size come from that table; D and trimming were worked out from the DNA. The table has 350,000 or so clones, around nine tenths seen once. This sample is drawn from a study of blood T cell repertoires in COVID-19. Study at large: There were acute and convalescent COVID-19 samples, and they came from the United States, Italy and Spain.

The CDR3 is made up of 16 amino acids. The V end lost 6 bases, the J end lost 0 bases, and 16 bases lay between the germline ends. In germline, CDR1 is WNHNN, CDR2 SYGVQD (reference sequence). Recruits, aged roughly 18 to 89 years, lived in 20 to 30 US areas. Participants reported their clinical history, and cohort assignment relied on those reports. The TCR comes from a woman aged 25-40 years who had been exposed to COVID-19. The chain uses TRBV10-1 and TRBJ2-3; D possibly corresponds to TRBD2 (6 bases). The sample was PBMCs or T cells enriched from blood (not recorded which). DNA for the CDR3: TGCGCCAGCAGCCAAGAGGACTACACTAGCACAGATACGCAGTATTTT. This encodes CASSQEDYTSTDTQYF.